The clone carrying this TCR beta chain was seen at least ten times. The data belong to a study of T cells after yellow fever vaccination. TCRdb fed the 5' RACE reads into MiXCR, producing one record per CDR3 protein. The table has a few hundred thousand distinct CDR3 sequences, roughly 3.5% seen once. This sample comprised PBMCs, obtained 15 days after the yellow fever booster vaccination. This sequence originates from a man aged 18 to 35 who received the YFV17D yellow fever vaccine.

The CDR3 nucleotides are TGTGCCAGCAGCTTAGTCTCTAGCGGGGGGGATACGCAGTATTTT. This translates into CASSLVSSGGDTQYF. The V call is TRBV7-2, the J call TRBJ2-3; TRBD2 matches at 11 bases. Germline trimming cut 1 base from V and 6 bases from J; bases unmatched to any gene: 3. CDR3 length: 15 amino acids. The V gene's germline CDR1 is SGHTA and CDR2 FQGNSA.